This TCR beta chain was identified in a study of blood T cell repertoires in COVID-19. Study background: There were acute and convalescent COVID-19 samples, and they came from the United States, Italy and Spain. From T cells, B-cell-depleted T cells, or PBMCs came the material, which was cDNA or gDNA.

Original data processing: Nucleated cell counts were estimated from reference gene primer amplification. The assay was immunoSEQ multiplex PCR, and TCRdb's table has in-frame clones only and misses some. The V and J calls and clone size come from that table; D and trimming were worked out from the DNA. The repertoire includes about 50,000 clones, 85% of them detected once, and 5.5% to 6% sits in the top ten. The CDR3 loop spans 16 amino acids. V was pared by 4 bases and J by 0 bases, with 6 bases of the junction left unmatched. Germline lookup yields CDR1 SGHRS and CDR2 YFSETQ. The sequenced material came from peripheral blood. The genes are TRBV5-1 and TRBJ1-3, with 8 bases matching TRBD1. The clonotype originates from a woman aged 60-70 years with acute or convalescent COVID-19. The CDR3 is CASSLRTGISGNTIYF. As DNA, the CDR3 is TGCGCCAGCAGCCTAAGGACAGGGATCTCTGGAAACACCATATATTTT.